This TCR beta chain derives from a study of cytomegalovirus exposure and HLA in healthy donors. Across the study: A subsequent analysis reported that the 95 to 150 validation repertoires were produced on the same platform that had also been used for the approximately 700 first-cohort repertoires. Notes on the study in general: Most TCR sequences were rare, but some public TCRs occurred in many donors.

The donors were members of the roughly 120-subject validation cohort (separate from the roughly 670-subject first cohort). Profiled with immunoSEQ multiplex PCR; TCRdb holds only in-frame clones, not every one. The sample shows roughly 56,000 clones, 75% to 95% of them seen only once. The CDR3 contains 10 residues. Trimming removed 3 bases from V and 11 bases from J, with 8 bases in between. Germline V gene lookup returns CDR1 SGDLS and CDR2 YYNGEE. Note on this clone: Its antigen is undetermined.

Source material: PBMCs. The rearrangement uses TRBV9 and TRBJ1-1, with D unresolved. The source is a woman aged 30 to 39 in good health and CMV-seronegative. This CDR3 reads CASSGERAFF. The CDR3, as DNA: TGTGCCAGCAGCGGTGAGAGGGCTTTCTTT.